These T cell receptor beta chains were read from a single sample in a study of spatial heterogeneity in lung cancer. TCRdb called the 5' RACE reads again in MiXCR, with one record for every CDR3 protein. The table includes about 18,000 distinct CDR3 sequences, more than 6.5% detected once. Sample: lung tumor tissue, taken at surgery. The origin of the receptors is a female donor with early-stage non-small cell lung cancer. Each CDR3 is given with its conserved first and last residue. Each record gives: J gene, D gene, clone size, V gene, CDR3 protein, CDR3 DNA. D genes are given only for firm matches. Clone size is not always given. Where it is, it says once, few, many or a class for expanded clones.

>TRBJ2-5|TRBD1|many|TRBV24-1
CATSDSRTGGQETQYF
TGTGCCACCAGTGATTCCCGGACAGGTGGGCAAGAGACCCAGTACTTC
>TRBJ1-1|TRBD1|many|TRBV5-1
CASSLDPGTGSAEAFF
TGCGCCAGCAGCTTGGACCCCGGGACAGGGAGCGCTGAAGCTTTCTTT
>TRBJ2-3|.|many|TRBV12-3/TRBV12-4
CASNHQSTDTQYF
TGTGCCAGCAATCACCAGAGCACAGATACGCAGTATTTT
>TRBJ2-3|.|.|TRBV28
CASSPHSDKALRVTDTQYF
TGTGCCAGCAGTCCTCACTCTGACAAGGCCTTGAGGGTTACAGATACGCAGTATTTT
>TRBJ2-2|TRBD1|many|TRBV11-2
CASSLVRDRGAGELFF
TGTGCCAGCAGCTTAGTACGGGACAGGGGGGCCGGGGAGCTGTTTTTT
>TRBJ1-4|.|few|TRBV4-2
CASSLQVLNEKLFF
TGTGCCAGCAGTCTACAGGTTCTTAATGAAAAACTGTTTTTT
>TRBJ2-3|TRBD2|.|TRBV2
CASAGLDGDTQYF
TGTGCCAGCGCGGGACTAGACGGAGATACGCAGTATTTT
>TRBJ1-1|.|many|TRBV19
CASMGLGGLNTEAFF
TGTGCCAGTATGGGCTTGGGGGGACTGAACACTGAAGCTTTCTTT
>TRBJ1-2|TRBD1|.|TRBV12-3/TRBV12-4
CASSGTGNNYGYTF
TGTGCCAGCAGCGGGACAGGGAATAACTATGGCTACACCTTC
>TRBJ2-4|.|many|TRBV20-1
CSAPKASSKNIQYF
TGCAGTGCCCCCAAAGCTAGCTCCAAAAACATTCAGTACTTC
>TRBJ1-3|.|.|TRBV4-3
CASSQGRSSGNTIYF
TGCGCCAGCAGCCAAGGGAGGTCCTCTGGAAACACCATATATTTT
>TRBJ1-1|.|.|TRBV19
CASSIDRRLNTEAFF
TGTGCCAGTAGTATAGATAGAAGACTGAACACTGAAGCTTTCTTT
>TRBJ2-5|TRBD2|many|TRBV10-3
CAISASGEETQYF
TGTGCCATCAGTGCTAGCGGGGAAGAGACCCAGTACTTC
>TRBJ2-7|TRBD2|.|TRBV14
CASSQDWRTSGGNSYEQYF
TGTGCCAGCAGCCAAGATTGGAGGACTAGCGGGGGAAACTCCTACGAGCAGTACTTC
>TRBJ2-5|.|.|TRBV7-2
CASSRQVARQETQYF
TGTGCCAGCAGCCGACAGGTAGCTAGGCAAGAGACCCAGTACTTC
>TRBJ1-5|TRBD1|medium-sized|TRBV3-1
CASSPTGGEGQPQHF
TGTGCCAGCAGTCCGACAGGGGGAGAGGGCCAGCCCCAGCATTTT
>TRBJ2-7|TRBD1|medium-sized|TRBV20-1
CSARDSGTGVEQYF
TGCAGTGCTAGAGACTCCGGGACAGGGGTCGAGCAGTACTTC
>TRBJ1-1|.|many|TRBV12-3/TRBV12-4
CASGEETRMNTEAFF
TGTGCCAGCGGAGAAGAGACTCGCATGAACACTGAAGCTTTCTTT
>TRBJ2-7|.|medium-sized|TRBV12-3/TRBV12-4
CASSFGDVATSEYF
TGTGCCAGCAGTTTCGGCGACGTGGCTACTTCGGAGTACTTC
>TRBJ2-2|TRBD2|many|TRBV7-6
CASSLGGGGTGELFF
TGTGCCAGCAGCTTAGGCGGGGGAGGAACCGGGGAGCTGTTTTTT
>TRBJ1-1|TRBD1|many|TRBV27
CASRPTGGGTEAFF
TGTGCCAGCAGACCAACAGGGGGAGGAACTGAAGCTTTCTTT
>TRBJ2-1|.|.|TRBV2
CASSAQVGSYNEQFF
TGTGCCAGCAGTGCCCAAGTAGGATCCTACAATGAGCAGTTCTTC
>TRBJ1-2|TRBD1|many|TRBV9
CASSPTTTLTGRYGYTF
TGTGCCAGCAGCCCTACCACGACCTTGACAGGGCGCTATGGCTACACCTTC
>TRBJ1-1|.|once|TRBV5-1
CASSLWQGDTEAFF
TGCGCCAGCAGCTTGTGGCAGGGTGACACTGAAGCTTTCTTT
>TRBJ1-1|.|few|TRBV20-1
CSALPGRNTEAFF
TGCAGTGCGCTTCCCGGACGGAACACTGAAGCTTTCTTT
>TRBJ2-3|.|many|TRBV24-1
CATSDLWDSTDTQYF
TGTGCCACCAGTGATTTGTGGGACAGCACAGATACGCAGTATTTT
>TRBJ2-7|.|many|TRBV2
CASSDIGLSYEQYF
TGTGCCAGCAGTGATATAGGACTCTCCTACGAGCAGTACTTC
>TRBJ1-2|TRBD1|few|TRBV7-9
CASSPDHPPGQGYGYTF
TGTGCCAGCAGCCCCGACCACCCTCCGGGACAGGGTTATGGCTACACCTTC
>TRBJ2-3|.|.|TRBV6-1
CASSEAPGFWDTQYF
TGTGCCAGCAGTGAAGCCCCAGGATTCTGGGATACGCAGTATTTT
>TRBJ2-1|.|many|TRBV28
CASSFGQASDEQFF
TGTGCCAGCAGTTTTGGGCAGGCTAGCGATGAGCAGTTCTTC
>TRBJ1-5|.|many|TRBV15
CATSRVSGTGQPQHF
TGTGCCACCAGCAGAGTGTCTGGAACGGGGCAGCCCCAGCATTTT
>TRBJ2-1|.|many|TRBV12-5
CASGFLRNEQFF
TGTGCTAGTGGTTTTTTGCGGAATGAGCAGTTCTTC
>TRBJ2-3|TRBD2|many|TRBV5-4
CASSFGGGAGTDTQYF
TGTGCCAGCAGCTTTGGCGGGGGGGCAGGGACAGATACGCAGTATTTT
>TRBJ1-1|TRBD1|few|TRBV6-2/TRBV6-3
CASNPADREGEAFF
TGTGCCAGCAACCCCGCGGACAGGGAGGGTGAAGCTTTCTTT
>TRBJ1-1|.|many|TRBV5-1
CASSLAGGSTEAFF
TGCGCCAGCAGCTTGGCCGGGGGAAGCACTGAAGCTTTCTTT